The 26 T cell receptor beta chains below all came from one sample that was sequenced in a study of beta chain features in type 1 diabetes. Study-wide points: Shorter TCRB CDR3s, moderately but significantly so, marked every one of the four CD4+ subsets in Type 1 diabetes patients.

These receptors' targets are unknown. As every portion of the isolated RNA was reverse transcribed, the sequencing read expressed TCRB transcripts. This table comes from immunoSEQ multiplex PCR, and its TCRdb copy is limited to in-frame clones, with some not included. The table includes some 660,000 clones, more than 12% detected once. Sequencing was done on a sample of naive CD4+ T cells from blood. The receptors were sampled from a man aged 18 to 29 with type 1 diabetes.

For the CDR3, the DNA is TGTGCCAGCAGCACCTTTTCGATCATGAACACTGAAGCTTTCTTT. This codes for CASSTFSIMNTEAFF. This sequence joins TRBV27 and TRBJ1-1, with no clear D. Looked up from germline, CDR1 is MNHEY and CDR2 is SMNVEV (reference sequence). CDR3 length: 15 amino acids. The V gene lost 6 bases and the J gene lost 0 bases, with 14 bases spanning the gap.

This chain joins TRBV6-5 and TRBJ2-7, with D tentatively TRBD1 (6 bases). The CDR3 contains 14 residues. The V end was cut by 2 bases, the J end by 3 bases, with 11 bases between. The germline gives CDR1 MNHEY, CDR2 SVGAGI. The CDR3 sequence is CASSYAGADYEQYF. The CDR3 region has the DNA TGTGCCAGCAGTTACGCAGGGGCGGACTACGAGCAGTACTTC.

The table lists this clone with a few counts. This chain joins TRBV7-3 and TRBJ2-7; D is perhaps TRBD2 (6 bases). Trimming took off 3 bases at V and 2 bases at J, with 8 bases between the two ends. This CDR3 spans 13 amino acids. Per germline, CDR1 SGHTA and CDR2 FQGTGA. CDR3 region: CASSLGTPYEQYF. The CDR3 DNA is TGTGCCAGCAGCTTGGGGACTCCCTACGAGCAGTACTTC.

The genes are TRBV7-9 and TRBJ2-7; D might be TRBD2 (5 bases). V was trimmed by 5 bases and J by 5 bases, leaving 16 bases between them. The CDR3 spans 14 residues. The germline V gene has CDR1 SEHNR and CDR2 FQNEAQ (reference sequence). This CDR3 is CASSRHQLVHEQYF. Here the CDR3 DNA reads TGTGCCAGCAGCCGCCACCAACTAGTACACGAGCAGTACTTC.

In this sample, this clone turned up a few times. The chain couples TRBV5-1 to TRBJ1-5; 8 positions agree with TRBD1. Germline V lookup: CDR1 SGHRS, CDR2 YFSETQ. This CDR3 spans 15 amino acids. V lost 2 bases and J lost 5; bases outside the gene matches: 6. The CDR3 sequence is CASSFQGAGDQPQHF. In DNA, the CDR3 is TGCGCCAGCAGCTTCCAGGGGGCCGGGGATCAGCCCCAGCATTTT.

The chain recombines TRBV30 with TRBJ2-7; D is unresolved. Germline V gene data show CDR1 as GTSNPN and CDR2 as SVGIG (reference sequence). The CDR3 runs to 14 residues. Trimming removed 0 bases at V and 3 bases at J, with 12 bases between. The CDR3 is CAWSVDLGNYEQYF. CDR3 DNA sequence: TGTGCCTGGAGTGTGGATTTAGGGAACTACGAGCAGTACTTC.

The genes are TRBV14 and TRBJ2-5; perhaps TRBD2 as D (5 bases). Germline values: CDR1 SGHDN, CDR2 FVKESK. The CDR3 sequence is 13 residues long. Trimming shortened V by 2 bases and J by 5 bases, and 9 bases separated the two germline ends. CDR3 residues: CASSQPGLETQYF. The CDR3 DNA reads TGTGCCAGCAGCCAACCGGGGTTGGAGACCCAGTACTTC.

This sequence joins TRBV14 and TRBJ2-2; 8 positions match TRBD1. Unmatched junction bases numbered 1, after V lost 5 bases and J lost 5 bases. Per the germline V gene, CDR1 is SGHDN and CDR2 is FVKESK. The CDR3 runs 13 residues. CDR3 nucleotides: TGTGCCAGCAGCGGACAGGGTACCGGGGAGCTGTTTTTT. This encodes CASSGQGTGELFF.

The genes are TRBV9 and TRBJ1-2; 10 positions agree with TRBD1. From germline, CDR1 is SGDLS and CDR2 YYNGEE. Germline trimming cut 4 bases from V and 4 bases from J; bases unmatched to any gene: 7. CDR3 length: 15 amino acids. The CDR3: CASSQAGQGIYGYTF. The CDR3 nucleotides are TGTGCCAGCAGCCAGGCGGGACAGGGGATCTATGGCTACACCTTC. The full variable domain, rest sourced from reference TRBV9 and TRBJ1-2, is DSGVTQTPKHLITATGQRVTLRCSPRSGDLSVYWYQQSLDQGLQFLIQYYNGEERAKGNILERFSAQQFPDLHSELNLSSLELGDSALYFCASSQAGQGIYGYTFGSGTRLTVV.

The rearrangement links TRBV19 to TRBJ2-5; D is possibly TRBD1 (6 bases). The germline V gene has CDR1 LNHDA and CDR2 SQIVND (reference sequence). Trimming cost V 9 bases and J 5 bases, with 16 bases left between them. The CDR3 runs to 13 residues. CDR3 DNA: TGTGCCAGCGGACAGTCGTCGGGGGAGACCCAGTACTTC. This gives the protein CASGQSSGETQYF.

On this clone: Germline is not matched at one junction end, which may reflect a read error. The chain carries TRBV7-7 and TRBJ2-1, with D possibly matching TRBD1 (6 bases). Per the germline V gene, CDR1 is SSHAT and CDR2 is FNYEAQ (reference sequence). This CDR3 has 14 residues. The CDR3 here is CASSPQGLFDEQFF. CDR3 DNA sequence: TGTGCTAGCAGTCCTCAGGGGCTATTCGATGAGCAGTTCTTC.

V and J are TRBV7-9 and TRBJ2-3; tentative D call: TRBD2 (5 bases). Germline CDR1 SEHNR, CDR2 FQNEAQ (reference sequence). The CDR3 totals 16 residues. The V and J ends lost 1 base and 2 bases respectively, with 13 bases between them. In DNA, the CDR3 is TGTGCCAGCAGCTTAGGTCTAGCAGATTTCACAGATACGCAGTATTTT. Translating gives CASSLGLADFTDTQYF.

The chain recombines TRBV6-5 with TRBJ1-6, with TRBD1 as a possible D gene (5 bases). CDR3 size: 13 residues. Trimming pared 4 bases from V and 5 bases from J, leaving 6 bases between. The germline gives CDR1 MNHEY, CDR2 SVGAGI. As DNA, the CDR3 is TGTGCCAGCAGTTCGGGGGATAATTCACCCCTCCACTTT. Its translation: CASSSGDNSPLHF.

With regard to this clone: Other DNA sequences in the sample encode the same CDR3. The chain has TRBV5-1 and TRBJ2-7; 9 nucleotides match TRBD2. Trimming removed 4 bases from V and 4 bases from J; junction bases left unmatched: 3. Germline CDR1 is SGHRS and CDR2 is YFSETQ. The CDR3 is 13 amino acids. The CDR3 sequence is CASSPSGNYEQYF. The CDR3 nucleotides are TGCGCCAGCAGCCCTAGCGGGAATTACGAGCAGTACTTC.

This clone was counted only a few times. The chain employs TRBV7-9 and TRBJ1-2, with a tentative D call TRBD1 (5 bases). CDR1 and CDR2 (germline): SEHNR, FQNEAQ (reference sequence). Between the trimmed V and J ends, which lost 4 bases and 10 bases, there was a span of 19 bases. The CDR3 covers 14 residues. As DNA, the CDR3 is TGTGCCAGCAGCTCGACTGGGGCAGACGCTTACTACACCTTC. As protein: CASSSTGADAYYTF.

This clone was recorded a few times. This rearrangement joins TRBV6-5 to TRBJ1-1; maybe TRBD1 (5 bases). Germline loops: CDR1 MNHEY, CDR2 SVGAGI. The CDR3 covers 13 residues. V lost 7 bases to trimming and J lost 3 bases, with 12 bases between them. Here the CDR3 DNA reads TGTGCCAGCAAGGACACCGGGGACACTGAAGCTTTCTTT. Translation gives CASKDTGDTEAFF.

The table lists this clone with a few counts. The chain uses TRBV2 and TRBJ2-5, with TRBD2 matching 10 bases. Germline V CDR1 and CDR2: SNHLY, FYNNEI. The CDR3 covers 15 residues. Losses at the gene ends were 7 bases for V and 8 bases for J; bases not matched to a gene: 13. The CDR3 coding sequence is TGTGCCAGCATTTTGACTAGCGGGTCGATAGGAACCCAGTACTTC. Its translation is CASILTSGSIGTQYF.

V usage is TRBV6-5 and J usage is TRBJ1-2; D remains ambiguous. The CDR3 consists of 13 residues. From germline, CDR1 is MNHEY and CDR2 SVGAGI. Trimming pared 5 bases from V and 7 bases from J, leaving 14 bases between. The CDR3 sequence is CASSVTGFTGYTF. The CDR3 DNA reads TGTGCCAGCAGTGTCACGGGATTTACTGGCTACACCTTC.

This clone has only a few counts. V is TRBV9 and J is TRBJ2-1, with TRBD1 matching 10 bases. The germline gives CDR1 SGDLS, CDR2 YYNGEE. There are 15 residues in the CDR3. Germline trimming cut 0 bases from V and 6 bases from J; bases unmatched to any gene: 3. In DNA form, the CDR3 reads TGTGCCAGCAGCGTAGATGGACAGGGGGGCAATGAGCAGTTCTTC. Translation gives CASSVDGQGGNEQFF.

V is TRBV5-1 and J is TRBJ1-2; D is possibly TRBD1 (6 bases). V was clipped by 4 bases and J by 4 bases, with 17 bases between them. Germline V gene data show CDR1 as SGHRS and CDR2 as YFSETQ. The CDR3 extends over 15 amino acids. The CDR3 protein is CASSPAEQGSYGYTF. The CDR3 DNA is TGCGCCAGCAGCCCCGCCGAACAGGGCTCCTATGGCTACACCTTC.

This clone was seen a few times. The chain has TRBV14 and TRBJ1-1; the D gene is possibly TRBD1 (5 bases). Germline V CDR1 and CDR2: SGHDN, FVKESK. V lost 10 bases and J lost 0, with 18 bases in between. CDR3 length: 15 amino acids. The CDR3: CATRGGNLMNTEAFF. The CDR3 nucleotides are TGTGCCACCCGCGGGGGGAACCTAATGAACACTGAAGCTTTCTTT. The variable domain in full, completed from reference TRBV14 and TRBJ1-1, reads EAGVTQFPSHSVIEKGQTVTLRCDPISGHDNLYWYRRVMGKEIKFLLHFVKESKQDESGMPNNRFLAERTGGTYSTLKVQPAELEDSGVYFCATRGGNLMNTEAFFGQGTRLTVV.

The rearrangement joins TRBV18 to TRBJ2-1; D may match TRBD1 or TRBD2 (5 bases each). The length of the CDR3 is 15 residues. Germline CDR1 KGHSH, CDR2 LQKENI. V lost 5 bases, J lost 8 bases, and 19 bases lay in between. Here the CDR3 DNA reads TGTGCCAGCTCAACTCGACCCCTGAGGGGCGATGAGCAGTTCTTC. Translated, it gives CASSTRPLRGDEQFF.

This clone has more than one count but fewer than ten. The chain is built from TRBV7-2 and TRBJ2-7; 7 bases match TRBD2. The CDR3 runs 14 residues. Germline lookup yields CDR1 SGHTA and CDR2 FQGNSA. After removal of 3 bases from V and 2 bases from J, the junction contained 4 bases not matched to a gene. CDR3 DNA: TGTGCCAGCAGCTTTACGGGGGGAACCTACGAGCAGTACTTC. Translated: CASSFTGGTYEQYF. The full variable domain, completed using reference TRBV7-2 and TRBJ2-7, is GAGVSQSPSNKVTEKGKDVELRCDPISGHTALYWYRQSLGQGLEFLIYFQGNSAPDKSGLPSDRFSAERTGGSVSTLTIQRTQQEDSAVYLCASSFTGGTYEQYFGPGTRLTVT.

This rearrangement joins TRBV2 to TRBJ1-2; D is ambiguous. Trimming stripped 6 bases from V and 4 bases from J, with 9 bases between. The length of the CDR3 is 12 residues. Germline CDR1 and CDR2: SNHLY and FYNNEI. This CDR3 reads CASSPMSYGYTF. The DNA of the CDR3 is TGTGCCAGCAGCCCCATGAGCTATGGCTACACCTTC.

This clone was seen a few times. The chain combines TRBV18 with TRBJ2-5; D may be TRBD1 (6 bases). Germline values: CDR1 KGHSH, CDR2 LQKENI. The CDR3 is 14 residues long. V gave up 6 bases and J gave up 3 bases, with 14 bases separating them. As DNA, the CDR3 is TGTGCCAGCTCTTCAAGCCAGGGGAAAGAGACCCAGTACTTC. Amino acid sequence: CASSSSQGKETQYF.

About this clone itself: The sample has other DNA sequences that encode this CDR3 too. The V call is TRBV30, the J call TRBJ1-5; D ambiguous. The CDR3 consists of 13 residues. V lost 0 bases, J lost 7 bases, and 10 bases lay in between. CDR1 and CDR2 (germline): GTSNPN, SVGIG (reference sequence). CDR3 in DNA: TGTGCCTGGAGTGTTAAAGACGGGCAGCCCCAGCATTTT. Translated, it gives CAWSVKDGQPQHF.